A selection of T cell receptor beta chains follows, all from one sample in a study of PD-1 blockade in mismatch repair-deficient tumors. Using immunoSEQ multiplex PCR, the repertoire was profiled, and TCRdb retains in-frame clones only, with some absent. Among 90,000 to 120,000 clones listed, 82% were seen once. The input for sequencing was peripheral blood, taken about 33 weeks after starting pembrolizumab. The receptors shown here come from an adult with mismatch repair-deficient cancer. CDR3s include the opening cysteine and the closing phenylalanine or tryptophan. The order of the fields is D gene, J gene, V gene, clone size, CDR3 DNA, CDR3 protein. The D gene is left open where the match is weak. Clone size is shown for a subset of rows, as once, few, many or a class of expanded clone.

TRBD2,TRBJ2-1,TRBV7-2,once,TGTGCCAGCAGCTTAGCGGGACTAGCCAATGAGCAGTTCTTC,CASSLAGLANEQFF
.,TRBJ1-1,TRBV23-1,.,TGCGCCAGCAGTCAATCGGGGAACACTGAAGCTTTCTTT,CASSQSGNTEAFF
TRBD1,TRBJ1-5,TRBV10-3,.,TGTGCCAGCAGTGAATTTGGACAGGGACCTCAGCCCCAGCATTTT,CASSEFGQGPQPQHF
TRBD1,TRBJ2-7,TRBV5-1,.,TGCGCCAGCAGCTTGGGGACAGGGGCCTACGAGCAGTACTTC,CASSLGTGAYEQYF
.,TRBJ2-2,TRBV7-3,.,TGTGCCAGCAGCGACACCGGGGAGCTGTTTTTT,CASSDTGELFF
TRBD2,TRBJ2-3,TRBV19,.,TGTGCCAGTAGTATTGGACTAGCGGAATACACAGATACGCAGTATTTT,CASSIGLAEYTDTQYF
.,TRBJ1-5,TRBV18,.,TGTGCCAGCTCACCCGGGGGAGGCTATAGCAATCAGCCCCAGCATTTT,CASSPGGGYSNQPQHF
.,TRBJ1-3,TRBV2,.,TGTGCCAGCATTACGGACGGGGCAGGAAACACCATATATTTT,CASITDGAGNTIYF
.,TRBJ2-1,TRBV25-1,.,TGTGCCAGCAGTGAATATTCCTACAATGAGCAGTTCTTC,CASSEYSYNEQFF
TRBD2,TRBJ2-1,TRBV13,.,TGTGCCAGCAGCTTAGCAGCTAGCGGAGTAGACAATGAGCAGTTCTTC,CASSLAASGVDNEQFF
.,TRBJ1-4,TRBV5-5,.,TGTGCCAGCAGCACCGGACAAAATGAAAAACTGTTTTTT,CASSTGQNEKLFF
.,TRBJ2-5,TRBV19,.,TGTGCCAGTAGTTCTGAGCGTGCACAAGAGACCCAGTACTTC,CASSSERAQETQYF
.,TRBJ2-1,TRBV19,.,TGTGCCAGTCGCCTTCTTCAGGGTCACAATGAGCAGTTCTTC,CASRLLQGHNEQFF
.,TRBJ2-7,TRBV29-1,.,TGCAGCGTTGAAGTGGGCAGGGTTGACGAGCAGTACTTC,CSVEVGRVDEQYF
TRBD1,TRBJ1-1,TRBV6-6,.,TGTGCCAGCAGTCGGCCCAACAGGGGACTGAACACTGAAGCTTTCTTT,CASSRPNRGLNTEAFF
.,TRBJ1-2,TRBV15,few,TGTGCCACCAGCAGAGATTTAGACTATGGCTACACCTTC,CATSRDLDYGYTF
.,TRBJ2-7,TRBV6-5,.,TGTGCCAGCAGTTACTCCGTATACGAGCAGTACTTC,CASSYSVYEQYF
.,TRBJ2-7,TRBV19,.,TGTGCCAGTAGTATAGAGGAGGGGAGAAGCGAGCAGTACTTC,CASSIEEGRSEQYF
.,TRBJ2-3,TRBV27,.,TGTGCCAGCAGTTCGGGACTGAGTACAGATACGCAGTATTTT,CASSSGLSTDTQYF
.,TRBJ2-3,TRBV4-2,.,TGTGCCAGCAGCCAAGAACGGATCACAGATACGCAGTATTTT,CASSQERITDTQYF
TRBD1,TRBJ2-1,TRBV5-4,.,TGTGCCAGCAGCCCGACAGGGCCCAATAGTGAGCAGTTCTTC,CASSPTGPNSEQFF